This record covers a single T cell receptor beta chain. Its antigen remains unknown. Each CDR3 protein gets one entry after TCRdb re-called the 5' RACE reads with MiXCR. The table records hundreds of thousands of distinct CDR3 sequences, around 20% of them present only once. Germline V gene sequence: CDR1 LNHNV, CDR2 YYDKDF (reference sequence). The CDR3 covers 14 residues. The J segment lost 4 bases and the V segment lost 4 bases, leaving 1 base of the junction unmatched. The data were taken from a study of identical twins. Regarding the study as a whole: There were fewer insertions in abundant cord blood beta clonotypes, but memory repertoires showed no such pattern.

These data are also associated with another study on T cells expressing NK-cell markers. That report adds: Eight donors were sequenced, seven testing HCMV-seropositive and one testing seronegative. As a fraction of CD8+ T cells, dominant NKG2C+ clonotypes reached roughly 1.0-7.0% in six donors.

This chain uses TRBV15 with TRBJ2-1; 10 nucleotides align to TRBD2. The receptor's source is a woman between 18 and 29 years old in good health. The source material was PBMCs. The CDR3 here is CATSTSGGYNEQFF. The CDR3 DNA sequence: TGTGCCACCAGCACTAGCGGGGGTTACAATGAGCAGTTCTTC.